What follows are 24 T cell receptor beta chains derived from one specimen sequenced in a study of cytomegalovirus exposure and HLA in healthy donors. PCR primers comprised 60 Vbeta and 13 Jbeta primers. Profiling relied on immunoSEQ multiplex PCR, and the TCRdb table lists in-frame clones only, not all of them. The sample records more than 110,000 clones, around 81% being singletons. Sequenced input: PBMCs. The receptor set was obtained from a man in his forties or fifties in good health and CMV-seronegative.

This chain uses TRBV7-9 with TRBJ2-7; D is unresolved. The V end lost 1 base, the J end lost 0 bases, and 4 bases lay between the germline ends. CDR1 is SEHNR, CDR2 FQNEAQ, per germline (reference sequence). The CDR3 spans 13 residues. CDR3 coding DNA: TGTGCCAGCAGCTTAGTGAGCTCCTACGAGCAGTACTTC. Protein sequence: CASSLVSSYEQYF.

With regard to this clone: The junction does not match germline at one end; this may be a read error. This chain uses TRBV7-9 with TRBJ2-5; the D is unclear. Germline CDR1 SEHNR, CDR2 FQNEAQ (reference sequence). The CDR3 has 12 amino acids. CDR3 loop: CSSSLGSGTQYF. The CDR3 DNA is TGTTCCAGCAGCTTAGGTTCGGGGACCCAGTACTTC.

The table lists this clone with a count of one. The chain combines TRBV7-3 with TRBJ2-7; 10 bases align to TRBD1. CDR3 size: 13 residues. The germline V gene encodes CDR1 SGHTA and CDR2 FQGTGA. Trimming cost V 4 bases and J 3 bases; bases outside gene matches: 0. CDR3: CASSWDRGYEQYF. CDR3 bases: TGTGCCAGCAGCTGGGACAGGGGCTACGAGCAGTACTTC.

In its sample, this clone was seen once. The rearrangement uses TRBV19 and TRBJ1-1; weak D call: TRBD1 (5 bases). Per the germline V gene, CDR1 is LNHDA and CDR2 is SQIVND (reference sequence). The germline V and J ends were trimmed by 3 bases and 1 base, with 15 bases remaining between them. This CDR3 has 16 residues. CDR3: CASSMALGGRNTEAFF. DNA of the CDR3: TGTGCCAGTAGTATGGCCCTCGGGGGGAGGAACACTGAAGCTTTCTTT.

The chain combines TRBV5-6 with TRBJ2-7; 7 nucleotides match TRBD1. With V trimmed by 2 bases and J by 3 bases, 17 bases remained unmatched. This CDR3 spans 18 amino acids. Per the germline V gene, CDR1 is SGHDT and CDR2 is YYEEEE. The CDR3 nucleotides read TGTGCCAGCAGCTTCTCTGGAACCGGGACAGAGATCAACTACGAGCAGTACTTC. It is translated as CASSFSGTGTEINYEQYF. The full variable domain, with the rest looked up from reference TRBV5-6 and TRBJ2-7, is DAGVTQSPTHLIKTRGQQVTLRCSPKSGHDTVSWYQQALGQGPQFIFQYYEEEERQRGNFPDRFSGHQFPNYSSELNVNALLLGDSALYLCASSFSGTGTEINYEQYFGPGTRLTVT.

The chain joins TRBV11-1 to TRBJ2-2, with TRBD2 identical over 8 bases. Germline V gene data show CDR1 as SGHAT and CDR2 as FQDESV (reference sequence). V trimming: 0 bases; J trimming: 6 bases; junction bases outside the gene matches: 6. The CDR3 is 16 amino acids. CDR3 in DNA: TGTGCCAGCAGCTTAGCCAGCGGGAGTTTCTCCGGGGAGCTGTTTTTT. It translates to CASSLASGSFSGELFF.

The V call is TRBV30, the J call TRBJ2-5; 7 bases fit TRBD1. Per the germline V gene, CDR1 is GTSNPN and CDR2 is SVGIG (reference sequence). J gave up 5 bases and V 3 bases, and 6 bases lay outside the gene matches. The CDR3 has 13 residues. The CDR3 nucleotides are TGTGCCTGGAGAGTAGGGGGCGGGGAGACCCAGTACTTC. This sequence encodes CAWRVGGGETQYF.

This rearrangement joins TRBV18 to TRBJ1-1; 8 bases match TRBD1. Looked up from germline, CDR1 is KGHSH and CDR2 is LQKENI. The CDR3 consists of 16 residues. V shed 1 base, J shed 5 bases, and the junction held 9 bases outside the gene matches. CDR3 sequence: CASSPLQRQGWTEAFF. The CDR3 DNA reads as TGTGCCAGCTCACCACTGCAGAGACAGGGGTGGACTGAAGCTTTCTTT.

This chain joins TRBV5-1 and TRBJ1-5; D gene unclear. The germline V and J ends were trimmed by 6 bases and 7 bases, with 17 bases remaining between them. Germline CDR1 and CDR2: SGHRS and YFSETQ. This CDR3 has 14 residues. CDR3 sequence (DNA): TGCGCCAGCATAGTCAACAGTATAGGACAGCCCCAGCATTTT. Its protein product is CASIVNSIGQPQHF.

This clone was seen a handful of times. The V gene is TRBV11-1, the J gene TRBJ2-3; TRBD2 matches 10 bases. The CDR3 has 14 amino acids. CDR1 SGHAT and CDR2 FQDESV come from the germline V gene (reference sequence). J lost 3 bases, V lost 5 bases, and 2 bases had no gene match. In DNA form, the CDR3 reads TGTGCCAGCAGCCAAGCGGGGGGGACAGATACGCAGTATTTT. As protein: CASSQAGGTDTQYF.

This chain uses TRBV18 with TRBJ2-4; D may be TRBD1 (6 bases). Deletions cut 3 bases from V and 3 bases from J, with 9 bases between. Germline V CDR1 and CDR2: KGHSH, LQKENI. The CDR3 is 14 residues long. CDR3 coding DNA: TGTGCCAGCTCACCTGGGGGCGGCAAAAACATTCAGTACTTC. It is translated as CASSPGGGKNIQYF.

This clone was counted ten times or more. The J gene is TRBJ1-5, the V gene TRBV25-1; D remains unclear. This CDR3 region has 16 residues. V dropped 3 bases and J dropped 9 bases, with 21 bases sitting between them. Per germline, CDR1 MGHDK and CDR2 SYGVNS. The CDR3 here is CASSECVGHPCRPQHF. The CDR3 DNA is TGTGCCAGCAGTGAGTGTGTTGGCCACCCGTGTCGGCCCCAGCATTTT.

This clone was observed a single time. The chain links TRBV30 to TRBJ1-1; 11 positions agree with TRBD1. Looked up from germline, CDR1 is GTSNPN and CDR2 is SVGIG (reference sequence). The CDR3 has 15 residues. The J segment lost 7 bases and the V segment lost 4 bases, leaving 11 bases of the junction unmatched. CDR3 sequence: CAWMGQGVKVGEAFF. The CDR3 coding sequence is TGTGCCTGGATGGGACAGGGGGTTAAGGTTGGTGAAGCTTTCTTT.

The chain combines TRBV30 with TRBJ2-7, with D hard to call. Germline V CDR1 and CDR2: GTSNPN, SVGIG (reference sequence). V lost 2 bases, J lost 3 bases, and 5 bases lay in between. The CDR3 is made up of 11 amino acids. This CDR3 is CAWSSIYEQYF. The CDR3 DNA sequence: TGTGCCTGGAGTTCCATCTACGAGCAGTACTTC.

The rearrangement joins TRBV30 to TRBJ2-5; 11 positions match TRBD1. The germline V gene has CDR1 GTSNPN and CDR2 SVGIG (reference sequence). The CDR3 is made up of 13 amino acids. V dropped 3 bases and J dropped 5; count of bases not matched to a gene: 2. The CDR3 sequence is CAWRDRGLETQYF. The CDR3 DNA reads TGTGCCTGGAGGGACAGGGGGCTTGAGACCCAGTACTTC. The full variable domain, in which reference TRBV30 and TRBJ2-5 provide the parts outside the CDR3, is SQTIHQWPATLVQPVGSPLSLECTVEGTSNPNLYWYRQAAGRGLQLLFYSVGIGQISSEVPQNLSASRPQDRQFILSSKKLLLSDSGFYLCAWRDRGLETQYFGPGTRLLVL.

This clone was picked up a small number of times. The chain carries TRBV19 and TRBJ1-6; 10 bases agree with TRBD1. Germline values: CDR1 LNHDA, CDR2 SQIVND (reference sequence). V gave up 3 bases and J gave up 7 bases; unmatched junction bases: 9. The CDR3 contains 17 residues. This chain's CDR3 is CASSMDRGNYGNSPLHF. DNA of the CDR3: TGTGCCAGTAGTATGGACAGGGGGAACTATGGAAATTCACCCCTCCACTTT. Variable domain in full (rest from reference TRBV19 and TRBJ1-6): DGGITQSPKYLFRKEGQNVTLSCEQNLNHDAMYWYRQDPGQGLRLIYYSQIVNDFQKGDIAEGYSVSREKKESFPLTVTSAQKNPTAFYLCASSMDRGNYGNSPLHFGNGTRLTVT.

J is TRBJ2-1 and V is TRBV5-4, with 14 nucleotides matching TRBD2. Per the germline V gene, CDR1 is SGHNT and CDR2 is YYREEE (reference sequence). Trimming at V came to 3 bases and at J to 7 bases, leaving 6 bases not matched to a gene. CDR3 length: 16 amino acids. The CDR3 DNA reads as TGTGCCAGCAGCTCGAGACTAGCGGGGGGGCCTAATGAGCAGTTCTTC. This codes for CASSSRLAGGPNEQFF.

The rearrangement links TRBV28 to TRBJ2-3; the D gene is possibly TRBD1 (6 bases). V was cut by 2 bases and J by 5 bases, with 11 bases left in between. The CDR3 runs to 14 residues. Germline CDR1 is MDHEN and CDR2 is SYDVKM. This chain's CDR3 is CASSLTRGGDTQYF. For the CDR3, the DNA is TGTGCCAGCAGTTTAACTCGAGGGGGAGATACGCAGTATTTT.

This chain uses TRBV5-1 with TRBJ2-5, with 12 bases aligning to TRBD1. The V gene's germline CDR1 is SGHRS and CDR2 YFSETQ. Trimming at V came to 0 bases and at J to 5 bases, leaving 5 bases not matched to a gene. CDR3 size: 16 residues. The CDR3 DNA is TGCGCCAGCAGCTTGGAAGGGACAGGGGGCTGGGAGACCCAGTACTTC. Protein product: CASSLEGTGGWETQYF.

The rearrangement links TRBV4-1 to TRBJ1-2, with D perhaps matching TRBD1 (5 bases). The germline CDR1 and CDR2 sequences are MGHRA and YSYEKL. CDR3 length: 15 residues. Trimming cost V 5 bases and J 4 bases, with 17 bases left between them. The chain's CDR3 is CASSSSRTQGYGYTF. The CDR3 nucleotides are TGCGCCAGCAGCTCGTCGCGAACTCAGGGCTATGGCTACACCTTC.

The rearrangement joins TRBV7-3 to TRBJ2-2; no firm D call. The germline gives CDR1 SGHTA, CDR2 FQGTGA. This CDR3 spans 15 amino acids. The ends were cut back, 4 bases at V and 4 bases at J, with 13 bases in the middle. This CDR3 is CASSSPRIGTGELFF. CDR3 bases: TGTGCCAGCAGCTCGCCGAGGATCGGCACCGGGGAGCTGTTTTTT.

This clone showed up just a few times. This chain joins TRBV2 and TRBJ2-7, with a weak D call TRBD2 (6 bases). The CDR3 totals 12 residues. From germline, CDR1 is SNHLY and CDR2 FYNNEI. The germline V and J ends were trimmed by 10 bases and 0 bases, with 10 bases remaining between them. The CDR3 here is CATRGSSYEQYF. The CDR3 bases are TGTGCCACCCGGGGGAGCTCCTACGAGCAGTACTTC. Full variable domain (outside the CDR3, taken from reference TRBV2 and TRBJ2-7): EPEVTQTPSHQVTQMGQEVILRCVPISNHLYFYWYRQILGQKVEFLVSFYNNEISEKSEIFDDQFSVERPDGSNFTLKIRSTKLEDSAMYFCATRGSSYEQYFGPGTRLTVT.

This clone was counted a single time. This CDR3 reads CASSSGSRSTDTQYF. Here the CDR3 DNA reads TGTGCCAGCAGTTCCGGGAGTAGGAGCACAGATACGCAGTATTTT. The chain combines TRBV27 with TRBJ2-3; possibly TRBD2 for D (6 bases). V was cut by 4 bases and J by 0 bases, with 11 bases left in between. The CDR3 consists of 15 residues. CDR1 is MNHEY, CDR2 SMNVEV, per germline (reference sequence).

This clone was seen more than once but under ten times. The chain combines TRBV5-4 with TRBJ1-4; 12 nucleotides align to TRBD1. With V trimmed by 4 bases and J by 8 bases, 12 bases remained unmatched. The CDR3 is 17 amino acids. CDR1 and CDR2 from the germline V gene are SGHNT and YYREEE (reference sequence). The CDR3 region has the DNA TGTGCCAGCAGCGGAGGAACGGGACAGGGGGCAGGGGAAAAACTGTTTTTT. Encoded protein: CASSGGTGQGAGEKLFF.